This TCR beta chain was captured by sequencing in a study of T cells in narcolepsy. About the research overall: Donors had narcolepsy type 1 or type 2, or were healthy controls.

Libraries were prepared by immunoSEQ multiplex PCR; TCRdb keeps only in-frame clonotypes and omits some of them. The table shows about 30,000 clones, with roughly four fifths occurring only once. Germline loops: CDR1 SGHNT, CDR2 YENEEA. The V end was cut by 2 bases, the J end by 3 bases, with 20 bases between. This CDR3 has 18 residues. This receptor was identified in a human donor in good health. Sequenced sample: memory (CD45RA-) CD4+ T cells from blood. The rearrangement joins TRBV11-3 to TRBJ2-4; perhaps TRBD1 as D (7 bases). In nucleotides, the CDR3 is TGTGCCAGCAGCTTACGCCCTTCGACAGGGAGGATCAAAAACATTCAGTACTTC. It codes for CASSLRPSTGRIKNIQYF.